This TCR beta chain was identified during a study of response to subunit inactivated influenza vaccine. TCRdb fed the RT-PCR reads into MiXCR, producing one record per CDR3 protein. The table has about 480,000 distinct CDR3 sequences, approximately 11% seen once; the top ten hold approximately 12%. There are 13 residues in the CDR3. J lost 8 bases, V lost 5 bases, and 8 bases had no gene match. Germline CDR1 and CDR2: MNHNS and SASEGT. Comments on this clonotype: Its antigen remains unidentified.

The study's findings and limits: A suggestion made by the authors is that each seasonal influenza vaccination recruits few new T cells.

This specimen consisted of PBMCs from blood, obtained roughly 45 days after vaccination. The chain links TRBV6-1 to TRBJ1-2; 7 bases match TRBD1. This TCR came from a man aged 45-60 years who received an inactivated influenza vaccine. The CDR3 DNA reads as TGTGCCAGCAGTCTCGGACAGGTGGGAGGCTACACCTTC. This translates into CASSLGQVGGYTF.